Reported below is one T cell receptor (beta chain). Its antigen is undetermined. The data derive from a study of cytomegalovirus exposure and HLA in healthy donors. Between the trimmed V and J ends, which lost 4 bases and 5 bases, there was a span of 5 bases. The CDR3 contains 11 residues. Germline CDR1 reads SEHNR; CDR2 reads FQNEAQ (reference sequence). Points from the study as a whole: Rarity marked most TCR sequences, yet some public TCRs occurred in many donors. Earlier findings revealed that most TCR beta V segments proved productive either about 87% or about 30% of the time.

The PCR employed 60 Vbeta primers together with 13 Jbeta primers. Repertoires were generated with immunoSEQ multiplex PCR, while TCRdb's copy carries only in-frame clones and drops some. The data show a few hundred thousand clones, with more than 60% seen just once and roughly 1.9% held by the top ten. Sequences were obtained from PBMCs. The sequence was collected from a woman under 40 in good health and CMV-seronegative. The rearrangement uses TRBV7-9 and TRBJ1-2; D possibly corresponds to TRBD1 (5 bases). The CDR3 loop reads CASSWTYGYTF. DNA for the CDR3: TGTGCCAGCAGCTGGACATATGGCTACACCTTC.